This TCR beta chain was retrieved from a study of Graves' ophthalmopathy and Graves' hyperthyroidism (dated by TCRdb to the late 2010s). Regarding the research as a whole: Peripheral blood was collected before any treatment was given, at the time of initial diagnosis. In roughly six hyperthyroidism patients, the T-cell repertoire of thyroid tissue was compared with the T-cell repertoire of blood. In total, around 140 blood samples were TCR-sequenced: roughly 45 ophthalmopathy, approximately 75 hyperthyroidism and some 17 hyperthyroidism-to-ophthalmopathy patients. To explore V-J signatures that distinguish ophthalmopathy from hyperthyroidism, a discovery set of about a hundred patients was enrolled, made up of approximately 45 with ophthalmopathy and around 57 with stable hyperthyroidism. The study used signatures of the TCR beta repertoire to tell Graves' ophthalmopathy apart from Graves' hyperthyroidism and to predict which patients would progress to ophthalmopathy. The independent validation cohort included 20 or so hyperthyroidism patients plus 17 patients who later progressed from hyperthyroidism to ophthalmopathy. For training and testing, the roughly 93 patients in the discovery cohort were randomly divided in a 7:3 ratio. Once sampling was done, hyperthyroidism patients were given methimazole at a starting dose of 30 mg daily, while ophthalmopathy patients were given high-dose intravenous methylprednisolone. Results and caveats for the whole study, not just this receptor: Most of the expanded thyroid clonotypes with a frequency above 0.001 were also detected in blood, and it was suggested that the thyroid immune response may be reflected by blood repertoires. Sample size was not predetermined statistically, and investigators were not blinded to group allocation. In validation, the model predicted ophthalmopathy progression with less than 71% sensitivity and approximately 75% specificity; roughly 11 predicted patients were CT-confirmed with GO in a median of 6.5 months. The 13-signature model separated ophthalmopathy from stable hyperthyroidism with around 90% sensitivity and less than 83% specificity in cross-validation, and 80%/75% in the test set.

As regards this clonotype: Its antigen remains unidentified. Base qualities are not provided; no much larger clone lies one nucleotide away.

Via the germline V gene (reference sequence), CDR1 is LNHNV and CDR2 YYDKDF. The CDR3 goes from the cysteine to the phenylalanine over 18 residues. Of the read, only the CDR3 DNA is kept; its 54 bases are in frame from base 1. Deletion took 3 bases off V and 3 bases off J, with a span of 23 bases between the germline ends. TCR beta CDR3 regions were amplified from RNA transcripts for repertoire sequencing. The first round of RT-PCR was done with HTBI primers and the Qiagen OneStep RT-PCR kit, and was followed by a second round of multiplex PCR, then size selection and purification. Sequencing of the libraries was carried out on an Illumina HiSeq2000 in paired-end mode with 100 bp reads. From the authors' description of their analysis: SOAPnuke was used to process the reads, removing any read that contained adapters or uncalled bases, had a mean Phred below 15, or lacked an exact match to the constant primer or identifier. COPE v1.2.5 was used to merge the high-quality paired reads. Each unique nucleotide sequence was defined as a clonotype, and clonotypes were aligned to IMGT TRB V, D and J references with MiTCR v1.1. The analysis was limited to V-J combinations with a frequency above 0.0001, which together covered approximately 99% of repertoires. For each V-J combination, a TCR clonal expansion and chaos score was defined as F50 clonal expansion divided by the chaos observed in the TCRdist matrix. Welch's t-statistics and random forest were used to reduce the features to 10 to 15 V-J combinations, which were then used as input to a naive Bayes classifier. The Morisita-Horn index was used to measure how similar the thyroid and blood repertoires were. The raw public data were reprocessed by TCRdb itself: fastp quality trimming at Q25, MiXCR clonotype calling, in-frame beta chains only. Entries that share a CDR3 protein sequence are merged under the most common genes and DNA. None of the V and J calls come from the authors' own analysis; TCRdb made them. This sample holds 680,000 or so distinct CDR3 sequences; roughly 20% were observed only once. 7.1% of the sample belongs to the ten largest clones.

Hyperthyroidism was considered stable if no progression to ophthalmopathy occurred within 18 months of follow-up. Hyperthyroidism patients were newly diagnosed, with disease duration under 2 months, and aged 18 to 65 years. Patients with other autoimmune diseases, uncontrolled infections, pregnancy or lactation were excluded. Diagnosis was based on clinical symptoms, serum thyroxine, TRAb, thyroid ultrasound and orbital computed tomography. Using Ficoll-Paque density gradient centrifugation, PBMCs were isolated from over 8.5 ml of fresh peripheral blood. Trizol reagent was used to extract the total RNA, and its quality was then checked on an Agilent 2100 Bioanalyzer.

The clonotype was recovered from a woman younger than 30 with stable Graves' hyperthyroidism. Some clones in this sample may be carry-over from other donors' samples. Donor details come from another sample of the same person, matched by shared clones. The sample comprised peripheral blood. The sequence is built from TRBV15 and TRBJ1-2, with no confident D gene call. DNA sequence: TGTGCCACCAGCAGCCGTATTCAATCCTGGGGAGGTGACTATGGCTACACCTTC. Translated, it gives CATSSRIQSWGGDYGYTF. The full variable domain, completed from the reference TRBV15 and TRBJ1-2 proteins outside the CDR3, reads DAMVIQNPRYQVTQFGKPVTLSCSQTLNHNVMYWYQQKSSQAPKLLFHYYDKDFNNEADTPDNFQSRRPNTSFCFLDIRSPGLGDTAMYLCATSSRIQSWGGDYGYTFGSGTRLTVV.